This T cell receptor (beta chain) appears in the sequencing data of a study of beta chain features in type 1 diabetes. Study conclusions and caveats: Moderate but significant shortening of TCRB CDR3s was recorded in all four CD4+ subsets from Type 1 diabetes patients.

Points on this clone: Its target is not known.

The authors reverse transcribed all of the isolated RNA, so sequencing captured expressed TCRB transcripts. Profiled with immunoSEQ multiplex PCR; TCRdb holds only in-frame clones, not every one. The profile shows some 700,000 clones, around 15% of them singletons. Trimming pared 5 bases from V and 3 bases from J, leaving 11 bases between. CDR3 length equals 14 residues. The germline V gene encodes CDR1 SGHVS and CDR2 FNYEAQ. The chain combines TRBV7-6 with TRBJ2-4; tentative D call: TRBD2 (5 bases). The sequence came from a man aged 18-30 years with type 1 diabetes. Specimen: naive CD4+ T cells from blood. CDR3 coding DNA: TGTGCCAGCAGCCCGAGGGATGGCAAAAACATTCAGTACTTC. Translated, it gives CASSPRDGKNIQYF.